The entry that follows covers one T cell receptor beta chain sequence. What it binds is unknown. These data belong to a study of cytotoxic CD8 clonotypes in ibrutinib-treated CLL. On the study more broadly: After median around 70 months, around 14 stayed in remission, about twelve progressed; responses about 25 partial, 2 complete. Averaging across samples gave about 240,000 productive templates and approximately 87,000 productive rearrangements. Study findings and constraints: Clonality increased at ibrutinib response, then returned toward baseline at progression. On treatment, the uncommon public clonotypes contracted or remained stable.

Germline assignment: CDR1 SGHAT and CDR2 FQNNGV. The V gene end was trimmed by 6 bases and the J gene end by 6 bases; junction bases not matched to a gene: 7. This CDR3 is built from 15 residues. Measured with immunoSEQ multiplex PCR; TCRdb has only the in-frame clones, and not every one. This table holds around 310,000 clones, about 80% found once. Sequencing used PBMCs, obtained before ibrutinib treatment. This TCR was recovered from a human donor with chronic lymphocytic leukemia. This chain joins TRBV11-2 and TRBJ2-3; 12 bases are a match to TRBD2. Here the CDR3 reads CASSLAGGIVDTQYF. The CDR3 DNA is TGTGCCAGCAGTCTAGCGGGAGGGATCGTGGATACGCAGTATTTT.